The 2 T cell receptor beta chains listed next were all sequenced from one sample in a study of graft-versus-host responses after intestinal transplantation. Clones were sequenced by immunoSEQ multiplex PCR, and TCRdb holds only the in-frame ones, with some missing. The repertoire holds about 90,000 clones, with about 94% as singletons. No antigen has been assigned to these receptors. This sample comprised unstimulated CD4+ T cells sorted from spleen or lymph node cells, obtained before transplant. All receptors come from a human donor who was the organ donor for an intestinal transplant.

This chain connects TRBV19 to TRBJ2-3, with 14 nucleotides matching TRBD2. This CDR3 spans 18 amino acids. V shed 5 bases and J 2 bases; nucleotides not matched to a gene: 9. From germline, CDR1 is LNHDA and CDR2 SQIVND (reference sequence). CDR3 protein: CASSRRGTSGGVTDTQYF. The CDR3 coding sequence is TGTGCCAGTAGTCGCCGGGGGACTAGCGGGGGAGTCACAGATACGCAGTATTTT.

The chain recombines TRBV7-2 with TRBJ2-7; D possibly uses TRBD1 or TRBD2 (6 bases each). Trimming took 2 bases from V and 6 from J, leaving 17 bases between them. The CDR3 sequence is 15 residues long. Looked up from germline, CDR1 is SGHTA and CDR2 is FQGNSA. CDR3 in DNA: TGTGCCAGCAGCTTAAGCTCGGGGGCCCCCCCCGAGCAGTACTTC. Its translation is CASSLSSGAPPEQYF.